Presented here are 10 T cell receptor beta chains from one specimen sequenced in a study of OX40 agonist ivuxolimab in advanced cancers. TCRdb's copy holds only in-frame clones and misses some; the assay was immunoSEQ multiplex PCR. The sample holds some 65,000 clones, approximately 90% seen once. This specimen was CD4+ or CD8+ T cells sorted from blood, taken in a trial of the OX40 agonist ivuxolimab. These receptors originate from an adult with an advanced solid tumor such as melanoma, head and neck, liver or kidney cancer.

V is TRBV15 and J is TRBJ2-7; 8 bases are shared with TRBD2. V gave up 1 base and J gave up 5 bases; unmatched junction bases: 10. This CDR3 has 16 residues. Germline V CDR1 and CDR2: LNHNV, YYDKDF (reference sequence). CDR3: CATSRVIGLAFHEQYF. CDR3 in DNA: TGTGCCACCAGCAGAGTTATAGGACTAGCCTTCCACGAGCAGTACTTC.

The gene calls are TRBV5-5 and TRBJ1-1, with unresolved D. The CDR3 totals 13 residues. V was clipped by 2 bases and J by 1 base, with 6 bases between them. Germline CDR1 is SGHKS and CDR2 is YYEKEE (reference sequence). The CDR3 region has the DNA TGTGCCAGCAGCTTCACGGAGAACACTGAAGCTTTCTTT. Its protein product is CASSFTENTEAFF. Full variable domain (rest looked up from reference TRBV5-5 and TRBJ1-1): DAGVTQSPTHLIKTRGQQVTLRCSPISGHKSVSWYQQVLGQGPQFIFQYYEKEERGRGNFPDRFSARQFPNYSSELNVNALLLGDSALYLCASSFTENTEAFFGQGTRLTVV.

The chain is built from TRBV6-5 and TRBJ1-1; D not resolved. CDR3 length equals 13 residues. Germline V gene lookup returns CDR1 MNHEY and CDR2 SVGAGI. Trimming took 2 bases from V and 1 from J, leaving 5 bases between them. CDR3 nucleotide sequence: TGTGCCAGCAGTTACGAGGAGAACACTGAAGCTTTCTTT. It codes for CASSYEENTEAFF.

The CDR3 bases are TGTGCCTTCCCGATGGGGACGGCGCAGTTCTTC. Encoded protein: CAFPMGTAQFF. This chain uses TRBV30 with TRBJ2-1; D tentatively fits TRBD1 or TRBD2 (5 bases each). Trimming removed 7 bases at V and 12 bases at J, with 16 bases between. The CDR3 has 11 residues. CDR1 and CDR2 from the germline V gene are GTSNPN and SVGIG (reference sequence).

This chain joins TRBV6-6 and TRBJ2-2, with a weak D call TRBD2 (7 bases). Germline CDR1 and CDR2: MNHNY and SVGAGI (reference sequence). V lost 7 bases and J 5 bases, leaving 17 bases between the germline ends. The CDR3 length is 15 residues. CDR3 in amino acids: CASMFGGGGTGELFF. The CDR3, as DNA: TGTGCCAGCATGTTCGGCGGGGGCGGGACCGGGGAGCTGTTTTTT.

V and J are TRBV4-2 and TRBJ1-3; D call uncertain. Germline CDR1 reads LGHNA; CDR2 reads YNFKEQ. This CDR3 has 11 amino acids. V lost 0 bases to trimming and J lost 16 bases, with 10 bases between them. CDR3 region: CASSQDLKWYF. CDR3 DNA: TGTGCCAGCAGCCAAGATCTAAAGTGGTATTTT.

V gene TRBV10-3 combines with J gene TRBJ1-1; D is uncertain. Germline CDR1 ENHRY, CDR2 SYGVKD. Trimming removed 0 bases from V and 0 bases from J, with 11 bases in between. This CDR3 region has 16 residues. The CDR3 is CAISESSDLMNTEAFF. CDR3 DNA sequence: TGTGCCATCAGTGAGTCGAGTGACCTAATGAACACTGAAGCTTTCTTT.

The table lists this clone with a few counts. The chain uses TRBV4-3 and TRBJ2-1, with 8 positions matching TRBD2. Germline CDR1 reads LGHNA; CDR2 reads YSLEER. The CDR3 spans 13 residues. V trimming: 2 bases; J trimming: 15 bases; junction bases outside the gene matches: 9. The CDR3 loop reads CASSQNRGTSGFF. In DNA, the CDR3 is TGCGCCAGCAGCCAAAACAGAGGGACTAGTGGGTTCTTC.

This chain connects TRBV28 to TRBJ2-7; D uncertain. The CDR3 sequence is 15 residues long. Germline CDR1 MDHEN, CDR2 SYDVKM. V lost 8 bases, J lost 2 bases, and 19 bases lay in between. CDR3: CASAFLGWTPYEQYF. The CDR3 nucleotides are TGTGCCAGCGCCTTTCTGGGGTGGACCCCCTACGAGCAGTACTTC.

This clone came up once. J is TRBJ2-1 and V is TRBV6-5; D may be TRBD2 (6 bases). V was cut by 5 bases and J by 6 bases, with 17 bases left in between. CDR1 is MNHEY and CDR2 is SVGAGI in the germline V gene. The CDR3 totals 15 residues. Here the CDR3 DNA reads TGTGCCAGCAGTCGACCGAGGGGAGGAATCAATGAGCAGTTCTTC. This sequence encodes CASSRPRGGINEQFF.